Listed below are T cell receptor beta chains from one sample, sequenced in a study of T cell repertoires in cytomegalovirus infection. TCRdb passed the reads through MiXCR, listing each CDR3 protein once. The sample has roughly 120,000 distinct CDR3 sequences, around 30% seen once; the top ten hold 40% to 45%. The antigens these receptors bind are not known. The material sequenced was CD8+ T cells from cultured PBMCs, taken from culture after CMV antigen stimulation. The receptor set was obtained from a human donor in good health (CMV status not recorded). Some clones in this sample may be carry-over from other donors' samples. The CDR3 runs from the conserved cysteine through the conserved F or W. A D gene is named only where the DNA matches it firmly. Some rows have no size entry. The others give once, few or many, or a class for an expanded clone.

d_gene | abundance | j_gene | v_gene | CDR3aa | CDR3nt
NA | NA | TRBJ1-3 | TRBV28 | CASSSITGSGNTIYF | TGTGCCAGCAGCTCTATAACTGGCTCTGGAAACACCATATATTTT
TRBD1 | NA | TRBJ2-4 | TRBV7-2 | CACSLNRGNKNIQYF | TGTGCCTGCAGCTTGAACAGGGGGAACAAAAACATTCAGTACTTC
TRBD2 | NA | TRBJ2-7 | TRBV19 | CASSMTSGEVWYEQYF | TGTGCCAGTAGTATGACTAGCGGGGAGGTTTGGTACGAGCAGTACTTC
NA | NA | TRBJ1-1 | TRBV4-1 | CASENRVGEAFF | TGCGCCAGCGAAAACAGGGTGGGGGAAGCTTTCTTT
NA | once | TRBJ2-5 | TRBV27 | CASSFGVDQETQYF | TGTGCCAGCAGTTTCGGGGTCGACCAAGAGACCCAGTACTTC
NA | many | TRBJ2-2 | TRBV7-2 | CASSPRDYTGELFF | TGTGCCAGCAGCCCCCGGGACTACACCGGGGAGCTGTTTTTT
NA | NA | TRBJ2-2 | TRBV7-9 | CASMPENTGELFF | TGTGCCAGCATGCCAGAGAACACCGGGGAGCTGTTTTTT
TRBD1 | few | TRBJ1-4 | TRBV28 | CASRPTGRVEKLFF | TGTGCCAGCAGACCGACAGGGAGGGTCGAAAAACTGTTTTTT
NA | NA | TRBJ2-1 | TRBV5-1 | CASSLKWPGTYNEQFF | TGCGCCAGCAGCTTGAAGTGGCCGGGGACCTACAATGAGCAGTTCTTC
TRBD2 | many | TRBJ2-1 | TRBV20-1 | CSAIGASGAGNEQFF | TGCAGTGCTATAGGGGCTAGCGGGGCTGGCAATGAGCAGTTCTTC
NA | many | TRBJ2-2 | TRBV27 | CASSLRLARAGELFF | TGTGCCAGCAGTTTGCGGCTAGCTCGCGCCGGGGAGCTGTTTTTT
TRBD1 | NA | TRBJ2-3 | TRBV28 | CASSPILGGPDTQYF | TGTGCCAGCAGTCCTATACTAGGGGGCCCAGATACGCAGTATTTT
NA | NA | TRBJ2-1 | TRBV12-3/TRBV12-4 | CASSSSEEAPVDEQFF | TGTGCCAGCAGTTCATCCGAAGAGGCCCCCGTGGATGAGCAGTTCTTC
NA | NA | TRBJ1-2 | TRBV5-8 | CAGLDTSKNYGYTF | TGTGCCGGCTTGGACACCTCTAAGAACTATGGCTACACCTTC
NA | NA | TRBJ2-3 | TRBV5-1 | CASTVMGGGTDTQYF | TGCGCCAGCACCGTCATGGGCGGGGGCACAGATACGCAGTATTTT
TRBD1 | NA | TRBJ1-5 | TRBV20-1 | CSARRRGLNRLNQPQHF | TGCAGTGCTAGGCGCAGGGGGCTTAATCGGCTTAATCAGCCCCAGCATTTT
TRBD2 | NA | TRBJ2-5 | TRBV2 | CASRTSGGDSETQYF | TGTGCCAGCAGGACTAGCGGGGGGGATAGCGAGACCCAGTACTTC
NA | NA | TRBJ1-3 | TRBV27 | CASSIAWGERGNTIYF | TGTGCCAGCAGTATCGCTTGGGGGGAAAGAGGAAACACCATATATTTT
NA | NA | TRBJ1-1 | TRBV6-1 | CASSRGAYTEAFF | TGTGCCAGCTCTAGGGGGGCGTACACTGAAGCTTTCTTT
NA | NA | TRBJ1-1 | TRBV4-1 | CASSQEAGWTEAFF | TGTGCCAGCAGCCAAGAGGCAGGGTGGACTGAAGCTTTCTTT
TRBD1 | many | TRBJ1-2 | TRBV10-3 | CAISDNRGNYGYTF | TGTGCCATCAGTGACAACAGGGGTAACTATGGCTACACCTTC
TRBD2 | many | TRBJ2-1 | TRBV7-2 | CASSLSGGLTNEQFF | TGTGCCAGCAGCCTTAGCGGGGGCCTAACCAATGAGCAGTTCTTC
NA | few | TRBJ2-5 | TRBV28 | CASSPGPFSYQETQYF | TGTGCCAGCAGTCCCGGTCCCTTCTCGTACCAAGAGACCCAGTACTTC
NA | few | TRBJ2-5 | TRBV7-2 | CASSLGVVAPQETQYF | TGTGCCAGCAGCTTAGGCGTGGTAGCGCCCCAAGAGACCCAGTACTTC
NA | few | TRBJ1-3 | TRBV4-1 | CASSQLFFRGTGNTIYF | TGCGCCAGCAGCCAACTATTTTTCCGGGGAACTGGAAACACCATATATTTT
TRBD1 | NA | TRBJ1-2 | TRBV19 | CASTTGQGSYGYTF | TGTGCCAGTACCACGGGACAGGGCAGCTATGGCTACACCTTC
NA | few | TRBJ1-1 | TRBV12-3/TRBV12-4 | CASSPWGGLGTEAFF | TGTGCCAGCAGTCCCTGGGGGGGGCTGGGAACTGAAGCTTTCTTT